This T cell receptor beta chain appears in the sequencing data of a study of breast tumors, draining lymph nodes, adjacent tissues. Overall study findings and caveats: Compared with lymph nodes, tumors were less diverse; compared with nontumor tissue, more.

The lymph nodes were axillary draining lymph nodes from breast cancer patients. TCRdb itself ran the multiplex PCR reads through MiXCR, one entry per CDR3 protein. The top ten clones hold 2.4% of a sample with roughly 80,000 distinct CDR3 sequences, about 20% of them seen once. Looked up from germline, CDR1 is DFQATT and CDR2 is SNEGSKA (reference sequence). This CDR3 has 18 residues. With 2 bases clipped from V and 2 bases from J, the junction kept 12 bases outside the gene matches. This clonotype was counted ten times or more. Its antigen remains unknown. The receptor's source is a female donor with breast cancer. Some clones in this sample may be carry-over from other donors' samples. This chain links TRBV20-1 with TRBJ2-7, with TRBD2 matching 13 bases. The material sequenced was axillary lymph node tissue. The CDR3 DNA reads as TGCAGTGCTAGACCCACCGGACTAGCGGGAGCCTCACCCTACGAGCAGTACTTC. Translated: CSARPTGLAGASPYEQYF.